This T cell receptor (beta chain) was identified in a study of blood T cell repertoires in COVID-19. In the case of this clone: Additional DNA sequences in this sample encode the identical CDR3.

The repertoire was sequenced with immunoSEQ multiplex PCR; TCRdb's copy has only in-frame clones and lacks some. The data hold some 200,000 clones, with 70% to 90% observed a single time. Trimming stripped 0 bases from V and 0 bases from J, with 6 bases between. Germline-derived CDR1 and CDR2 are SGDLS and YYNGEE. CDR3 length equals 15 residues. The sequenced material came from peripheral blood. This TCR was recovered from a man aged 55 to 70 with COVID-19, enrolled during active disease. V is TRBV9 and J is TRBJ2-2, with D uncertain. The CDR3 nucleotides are TGTGCCAGCAGCGTAGGGCATTCGAACACCGGGGAGCTGTTTTTT. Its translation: CASSVGHSNTGELFF.